This TCR beta chain comes out of a study of T cells in Graves' hyperthyroidism and ophthalmopathy. General observations from the study: The majority of expanded thyroid clonotypes above 0.001 also appeared in blood.

What was amplified from RNA transcripts were TCR beta CDR3 regions. HTBI primers drove first-round RT-PCR of the TCR CDR3. TCRdb re-called the multiplex PCR reads through MiXCR, storing one row per CDR3 protein. The data contain under 750,000 distinct CDR3 sequences, about 17% of them singletons. Trimming took off 2 bases at V and 0 bases at J, with 8 bases between the two ends. This CDR3 has 14 residues. CDR1 and CDR2 (germline): MNHEY, SVGAGI. Based on clinical symptoms, serum thyroxine and TRAb, thyroid ultrasound and orbital computed tomography, diagnoses were reached. Regarding this clonotype: Its antigen remains unidentified.

The sequence derives from a woman aged 50 to 60 with Graves' hyperthyroidism that later progressed to Graves' ophthalmopathy. The specimen was blood. The J gene is TRBJ2-7, the V gene TRBV6-5, with no clear D. CDR3 DNA: TGTGCCAGCAGTTACGGTACAGACTCCTACGAGCAGTACTTC. It codes for CASSYGTDSYEQYF.